The following is a T cell receptor beta chain sequence with its context. This specimen comes from a study of OX40 agonist ivuxolimab in advanced cancers. The repertoire was sequenced with immunoSEQ multiplex PCR; TCRdb's copy has only in-frame clones and lacks some. Of roughly 20,000 clones listed, 80% to 90% are singletons. The TCR was taken from an adult with an advanced solid tumor such as melanoma, head and neck, liver or kidney cancer. The sample consisted of CD4+ or CD8+ T cells sorted from blood, taken in a trial of the OX40 agonist ivuxolimab.

The CDR3 coding sequence is TGCGCCAGCAGCCAAGAATTAATCGGACTAGCGGTTACTAGCACAGATACGCAGTATTTT. Encoded protein: CASSQELIGLAVTSTDTQYF. The rearrangement links TRBV4-1 to TRBJ2-3, with 10 bases fitting TRBD2. The CDR3 length is 20 residues. Germline values: CDR1 MGHRA, CDR2 YSYEKL. The V segment lost 0 bases and the J segment 0 bases; nucleotides outside the gene matches: 12.